One and the same sample provided the 30 T cell receptor beta chains below, sequenced in a study of T cell repertoires in cytomegalovirus infection. TCRdb re-called the reads through MiXCR, storing one row per CDR3 protein. The sample shows 550,000 to 850,000 distinct CDR3 sequences, roughly 33% of them seen only once. Their antigen targets remain unknown. The source material was cultured PBMCs, sampled from culture after CMV antigen stimulation. The receptor set was obtained from a human donor in good health (CMV status not recorded). Some clones in this sample may be carry-over from other donors' samples.

The chain employs TRBV10-3 and TRBJ2-3; a weak D match, TRBD1 (6 bases). CDR1 is ENHRY and CDR2 is SYGVKD in the germline V gene. V was trimmed by 2 bases and J by 0 bases, leaving 18 bases between them. This CDR3 is built from 18 residues. The CDR3 loop reads CAISETDSRTASTDTQYF. The CDR3 DNA follows: TGTGCCATCAGTGAGACTGATTCAAGGACAGCTAGCACAGATACGCAGTATTTT.

The CDR3 DNA is TGTGCCAGCAGTGAGGACCGGGACGCTCCATCTGCGCAGTATTTT. The encoded protein is CASSEDRDAPSAQYF. The chain links TRBV2 to TRBJ2-3, with D tentatively TRBD1 or TRBD2 (5 bases each). Germline CDR1 SNHLY, CDR2 FYNNEI. V was pared by 3 bases and J by 10 bases, with 20 bases between. The CDR3 is 15 residues long. The whole variable domain, remainder taken from reference TRBV2 and TRBJ2-3, is EPEVTQTPSHQVTQMGQEVILRCVPISNHLYFYWYRQILGQKVEFLVSFYNNEISEKSEIFDDQFSVERPDGSNFTLKIRSTKLEDSAMYFCASSEDRDAPSAQYFGPGTRLTVL.

The chain recombines TRBV7-8 with TRBJ2-7; D is possibly TRBD2 (6 bases). With 5 bases removed from V and 5 bases from J, the gap between germline ends came to 25 bases. This CDR3 is built from 17 residues. The V gene's germline CDR1 is SGHVS and CDR2 FQNEAQ. CDR3 DNA sequence: TGTGCCAGCAGCCCTCCTGGAAGTGGTCTAGCGCTCAACGAGCAGTACTTC. Protein product: CASSPPGSGLALNEQYF.

This clonotype showed up many times. This chain joins TRBV7-6 and TRBJ1-1; D might be TRBD1 (5 bases). CDR1 is SGHVS, CDR2 FNYEAQ, per germline. Deletions cut 5 bases from V and 1 base from J, with 14 bases between. This CDR3 contains 15 residues. Here the CDR3 DNA reads TGTGCCAGCAGCATGGGGTGGGGGTCGAACACTGAAGCTTTCTTT. Its translation is CASSMGWGSNTEAFF. Combining the CDR3 with reference TRBV7-6 and TRBJ1-1 gives the whole variable domain GAGVSQSPRYKVTKRGQDVALRCDPISGHVSLYWYRQALGQGPEFLTYFNYEAQQDKSGLPNDRFSAERPEGSISTLTIQRTEQRDSAMYRCASSMGWGSNTEAFFGQGTRLTVV.

This clonotype was detected once. The V and J genes are TRBV7-9 and TRBJ2-1, with D perhaps matching TRBD1 (6 bases). From germline, CDR1 is SEHNR and CDR2 FQNEAQ (reference sequence). The CDR3 is made up of 14 amino acids. Trimming stripped 5 bases from V and 4 bases from J, with 12 bases between. CDR3 in amino acids: CASSPGENYNEQFF. CDR3 nucleotide sequence: TGTGCCAGCAGCCCAGGGGAAAATTACAATGAGCAGTTCTTC.

A word on this clonotype: A far more abundant clone sits one base away, making this likely a read error. This sequence joins TRBV2 and TRBJ1-5; D is perhaps TRBD1 (6 bases). From germline, CDR1 is SNHLY and CDR2 FYNNEI. V lost 6 bases and J 4 bases, leaving 10 bases between the germline ends. The CDR3 is made up of 13 amino acids. As DNA, the CDR3 is TGTGCCAGCAGCCGGGACACAAATCAGCCCCAGCATTTT. Translating it yields CASSRDTNQPQHF.

The chain combines TRBV5-1 with TRBJ2-1; D is uncertain. Germline V gene sequence: CDR1 SGHRS, CDR2 YFSETQ. V lost 0 bases and J 9 bases, leaving 4 bases between the germline ends. The CDR3 extends over 11 amino acids. For the CDR3, the DNA is TGCGCCAGCAGCTTGGCCGTTGAGCAGTTCTTC. Translated, it gives CASSLAVEQFF.

The rearrangement joins TRBV10-3 to TRBJ2-3; D tentatively reads TRBD1 or TRBD2 (5 bases each). This CDR3 has 14 residues. CDR1 and CDR2 (germline): ENHRY, SYGVKD. V dropped 5 bases and J dropped 8 bases, with 17 bases sitting between them. The CDR3 DNA reads as TGTGCCATCAGTACTCGGGACCCCGTGGGTACGCAGTATTTT. Residues: CAISTRDPVGTQYF.

Many counts were recorded for this clonotype. V and J are TRBV7-2 and TRBJ2-7; 7 bases map to TRBD2. V gave up 1 base and J gave up 8 bases; unmatched junction bases: 8. The CDR3 runs to 14 residues. Germline V lookup: CDR1 SGHTA, CDR2 FQGNSA. The CDR3 here is CASSLVGTMTQQYF. The CDR3 nucleotides are TGTGCCAGCAGCTTAGTTGGGACTATGACGCAGCAGTACTTC.

This clonotype showed up just a few times. This chain connects TRBV12-3 or TRBV12-4 to TRBJ2-1, with D tentatively TRBD2 (7 bases). This CDR3 comprises 14 residues. Trimming took off 7 bases at V and 5 bases at J, with 15 bases between the two ends. DNA of the CDR3: TGTGCCAGCACGGTGGGGGGGCCGAACAATGAGCAGTTCTTC. Translated, it gives CASTVGGPNNEQFF.

V usage is TRBV2 and J usage is TRBJ1-5; maybe TRBD1 (6 bases). Germline CDR1 SNHLY, CDR2 FYNNEI. V lost 6 bases and J 3 bases, leaving 12 bases between the germline ends. The CDR3 spans 14 residues. Here the CDR3 DNA reads TGTGCCAGCAGCGACAGGTCGGACAATCAGCCCCAGCATTTT. Translated, it gives CASSDRSDNQPQHF.

This clonotype was counted between two and nine times. The V call is TRBV7-2, the J call TRBJ2-1; 9 bases are shared with TRBD2. The trim removed 3 bases at V and 8 bases at J, leaving 11 bases unmatched. The length of the CDR3 is 16 residues. The germline V gene encodes CDR1 SGHTA and CDR2 FQGNSA. The CDR3 protein is CASSFAGGPARYEQFF. The DNA for the CDR3 is TGTGCCAGCAGCTTTGCGGGAGGGCCGGCAAGATATGAGCAGTTCTTC. Variable domain in full (rest from reference TRBV7-2 and TRBJ2-1): GAGVSQSPSNKVTEKGKDVELRCDPISGHTALYWYRQSLGQGLEFLIYFQGNSAPDKSGLPSDRFSAERTGGSVSTLTIQRTQQEDSAVYLCASSFAGGPARYEQFFGPGTRLTVL.

This clonotype showed up just a few times. The V call is TRBV7-2, the J call TRBJ2-5, with TRBD2 identical over 7 bases. The trim removed 1 base at V and 2 bases at J, leaving 4 bases unmatched. Per germline, CDR1 SGHTA and CDR2 FQGNSA. This CDR3 has 15 amino acids. CDR3 protein: CASSLESSGQETQYF. The CDR3, as DNA: TGTGCCAGCAGCTTAGAGTCTAGCGGACAAGAGACCCAGTACTTC.

This clonotype was recorded many times. The V and J genes are TRBV7-2 and TRBJ2-1; D not resolved. Trimming stripped 2 bases from V and 4 bases from J, with 6 bases between. In germline, CDR1 is SGHTA, CDR2 FQGNSA. This CDR3 spans 13 amino acids. In nucleotides, the CDR3 is TGTGCCAGCAGCTTAAGGGCTTACAATGAGCAGTTCTTC. It is translated as CASSLRAYNEQFF.

This clonotype was picked up many times. The CDR3 loop is CASRPTGTGANVLTF. The CDR3 bases are TGTGCCAGCAGGCCGACAGGGACCGGGGCCAACGTCCTGACTTTC. The chain uses TRBV7-2 and TRBJ2-6; 7 bases align to TRBD1. Unmatched junction bases numbered 6, after V lost 6 bases and J lost 4 bases. Germline lookup yields CDR1 SGHTA and CDR2 FQGNSA. The CDR3 has 15 residues.

This clonotype was detected a few times. The chain has TRBV28 and TRBJ2-7; weak D call: TRBD1 (6 bases). The CDR3 extends over 14 amino acids. V lost 1 base, J lost 4 bases, and 11 bases lay in between. Per the germline V gene, CDR1 is MDHEN and CDR2 is SYDVKM. The CDR3 is CASSLLYRAYEQYF. CDR3 nucleotide sequence: TGTGCCAGCAGTTTATTGTACAGGGCATACGAGCAGTACTTC.

The chain has TRBV27 and TRBJ2-6; 10 nucleotides line up with TRBD2. Looked up from germline, CDR1 is MNHEY and CDR2 is SMNVEV (reference sequence). The CDR3 runs to 18 residues. V shed 8 bases, J shed 4 bases, and the junction held 14 bases outside the gene matches. The CDR3 nucleotides read TGTGCCAGCTTTCGCGAGCGGGGGGGCCCTTACGGGGCCAACGTCCTGACTTTC. It encodes CASFRERGGPYGANVLTF.

About this clonotype: Just one base apart from a much larger clone, this may be a read error. The chain links TRBV7-2 to TRBJ1-1; D might be TRBD1 (6 bases). Germline V gene sequence: CDR1 SGHTA, CDR2 FQGNSA. Trimming cost V 6 bases and J 5 bases, with 19 bases left between them. The CDR3 runs to 15 residues. The CDR3 coding sequence is TGTGCCAGCAGATTATTAGGGGGGGGGATTACTGAAGCTTTCTTT. It yields the protein CASRLLGGGITEAFF.

The chain combines TRBV5-3 with TRBJ1-1; D is uncertain. TRBV5-3 is known as an ORF, though its function is uncertain. The V end lost 2 bases, the J end lost 3 bases, and 20 bases lay between the germline ends. The CDR3 spans 17 residues. The CDR3 sequence is CARSFLSPAALYTEAFF. CDR3 DNA sequence: TGTGCCAGAAGCTTCCTCAGCCCGGCCGCCCTTTACACTGAAGCTTTCTTT.

This clonotype was seen a handful of times. As DNA, the CDR3 is TGTGCCAGCAGCTTAAGGGACATTGGGAATGAAAAACTGTTTTTT. This gives the protein CASSLRDIGNEKLFF. The V and J genes are TRBV7-9 and TRBJ1-4, with D perhaps matching TRBD1 (6 bases). This CDR3 spans 15 amino acids. CDR1 is SEHNR and CDR2 is FQNEAQ in the germline V gene (reference sequence). With 2 bases removed from V and 5 bases from J, the gap between germline ends came to 12 bases.

The chain joins TRBV6-2 or TRBV6-3 to TRBJ2-1; TRBD1 matches 8 bases. Per germline, CDR1 MNHEY and CDR2 SVGEGT. This CDR3 is built from 15 residues. V lost 6 bases and J lost 5; bases outside the gene matches: 9. CDR3 sequence (DNA): TGTGCCAGCAGCGATCCGGGACAGGAAAACAATGAGCAGTTCTTC. Translated: CASSDPGQENNEQFF.

This clonotype came up a few times. The chain carries TRBV10-3 and TRBJ2-1, with D unresolved. Germline assignment: CDR1 ENHRY and CDR2 SYGVKD. Trimming pared 3 bases from V and 0 bases from J, leaving 9 bases between. The CDR3 covers 15 residues. The CDR3 bases are TGTGCCATCAGTGATACCAGGAGCTCCTACAATGAGCAGTTCTTC. This encodes CAISDTRSSYNEQFF.

The gene calls are TRBV7-2 and TRBJ1-6; weak D call: TRBD1 (6 bases). Germline V gives CDR1 SGHTA, CDR2 FQGNSA. The CDR3 runs 17 residues. The V end lost 3 bases, the J end lost 0 bases, and 12 bases lay between the germline ends. CDR3 sequence reads: CASSFRGRHSYNSPLHF. The CDR3, as DNA: TGTGCCAGCAGCTTCCGGGGGCGTCACTCCTATAATTCACCCCTCCACTTT. Full variable domain (rest looked up from reference TRBV7-2 and TRBJ1-6): GAGVSQSPSNKVTEKGKDVELRCDPISGHTALYWYRQSLGQGLEFLIYFQGNSAPDKSGLPSDRFSAERTGGSVSTLTIQRTQQEDSAVYLCASSFRGRHSYNSPLHFGNGTRLTVT.

V and J are TRBV7-6 and TRBJ1-2, with TRBD1 matching 8 bases. The germline V gene encodes CDR1 SGHVS and CDR2 FNYEAQ. This CDR3 has 15 amino acids. J lost 8 bases, V lost 1 base, and 9 bases had no gene match. The CDR3 here is CASSLVSGGRRGYTF. The CDR3 DNA reads TGTGCCAGCAGCTTAGTATCAGGGGGCAGGCGAGGCTACACCTTC.

V gene TRBV12-5 combines with J gene TRBJ1-5; D unresolved. Germline V gene lookup returns CDR1 LGHNT and CDR2 FRNRAP. This CDR3 has 14 amino acids. V was shortened by 1 base and J by 0 bases, with 4 bases between the two germline ends. CDR3 nucleotides: TGTGCTAGTGGTTTGGGCGGTAGCAATCAGCCCCAGCATTTT. Translation: CASGLGGSNQPQHF.

This clonotype has at least ten counts. V and J are TRBV7-2 and TRBJ2-3; TRBD1 might be the D (5 bases). Trimming pared 4 bases from V and 1 base from J, leaving 12 bases between. Germline assignment: CDR1 SGHTA and CDR2 FQGNSA. The CDR3 is made up of 15 amino acids. This CDR3 reads CASSSWGPRTDTQYF. The CDR3 bases are TGTGCCAGCAGCTCATGGGGCCCACGCACAGATACGCAGTATTTT.

This sequence joins TRBV6-2 or TRBV6-3 and TRBJ1-1; D not certain. Trimming left V 2 bases short and J 6 bases short, with 13 bases between. The germline gives CDR1 MNHEY, CDR2 SVGEGT. The CDR3 spans 14 residues. The CDR3 region is CASSYGLDYAEAFF. Here the CDR3 DNA reads TGTGCCAGCAGTTACGGGTTAGACTACGCTGAAGCTTTCTTT.

The gene calls are TRBV2 and TRBJ1-6, with TRBD1 matching 8 bases. Germline assignment: CDR1 SNHLY and CDR2 FYNNEI. The CDR3 covers 15 residues. V was pared by 6 bases and J by 5 bases, with 6 bases of the junction left unmatched. The CDR3 DNA reads as TGTGCCAGCAGCCGGACAGGGCCCAATAATTCACCCCTCCACTTT. Residues: CASSRTGPNNSPLHF. The whole variable domain, filled in from reference TRBV2 and TRBJ1-6, reads EPEVTQTPSHQVTQMGQEVILRCVPISNHLYFYWYRQILGQKVEFLVSFYNNEISEKSEIFDDQFSVERPDGSNFTLKIRSTKLEDSAMYFCASSRTGPNNSPLHFGNGTRLTVT.

The chain recombines TRBV20-1 with TRBJ2-7, with D perhaps matching TRBD2 (7 bases). V lost 6 bases and J lost 5, with 20 bases in between. Germline CDR1 DFQATT, CDR2 SNEGSKA (reference sequence). The CDR3 length is 14 residues. CDR3 residues: CSALLGGANDEQYF. CDR3 bases: TGCAGTGCCCTTTTGGGGGGGGCAAATGACGAGCAGTACTTC.

This clonotype came up a few times. The rearrangement joins TRBV7-8 to TRBJ1-2, with 12 bases lining up with TRBD1. The germline V gene encodes CDR1 SGHVS and CDR2 FQNEAQ. V dropped 8 bases and J dropped 2; count of bases not matched to a gene: 9. The CDR3 contains 16 residues. CDR3 protein: CASRRDRGRKNYGYTF. CDR3 coding DNA: TGTGCCAGCCGGAGGGACAGGGGGCGCAAAAACTATGGCTACACCTTC.